What follows describes a single T cell receptor (beta chain). The data are from a study of sequential checkpoint blockade in melanoma. Study-wide context: Maintenance nivolumab came after either treatment sequence.

The germline V gene has CDR1 MNHEY and CDR2 SMNVEV (reference sequence). Unmatched junction bases numbered 6, after V lost 6 bases and J lost 1 base. The CDR3 length is 16 residues. The treatment: randomized to nivolumab then ipilimumab (arm A) or the reverse (arm B). No patient had prior DNA-damaging chemotherapy. The protocol was immunoSEQ multiplex PCR, while the TCRdb copy is restricted to in-frame clones and leaves out a portion. The profile shows 15,000 or so clones, more than 65% of them singletons. The receptor was derived from a human donor with melanoma. The rearrangement joins TRBV27 to TRBJ2-1, with 10 nucleotides matching TRBD2. The input for sequencing was CD8+ T cells sorted from blood (inferred from file names), taken from a patient given nivolumab and ipilimumab in sequence. CDR3 nucleotides: TGTGCCAGCAGCCTGACTAGCGGGCAGTCCTACAATGAGCAGTTCTTC. It translates to CASSLTSGQSYNEQFF.